This TCR beta chain was found in a study of cytotoxic CD8 clonotypes in ibrutinib-treated CLL. Study-wide background: Each sample contained, on average, roughly 260,000 productive templates and 94,000 or so productive rearrangements.

The table came from immunoSEQ multiplex PCR; TCRdb's copy has only in-frame clones and leaves some out. The sample has about 140,000 clones; approximately 90% are singletons. Points on this clone: Its antigen is still unknown.

As input for TCR beta libraries, around 2 micrograms of genomic DNA came from cryopreserved PBMCs. The study's findings and limits: Clonality showed a rise at ibrutinib response that reversed toward baseline at progression. Public clonotypes were seen rarely and were contracted or stable on treatment.

Trimming cost V 4 bases and J 7 bases, with 8 bases left between them. The length of the CDR3 is 12 residues. Germline V gene sequence: CDR1 SGHVS, CDR2 FQNEAQ. The receptor was derived from a human donor with chronic lymphocytic leukemia. The chain recombines TRBV7-8 with TRBJ2-1; D remains unclear. Sequenced here: PBMCs, sampled after 12 months of ibrutinib treatment. The CDR3 here is CASSSRLNEQFF. The CDR3 region has the DNA TGTGCCAGCAGCTCCCGCCTTAATGAGCAGTTCTTC. The whole variable domain, filled in from reference TRBV7-8 and TRBJ2-1, reads GAGVSQSPRYKVAKRGQDVALRCDPISGHVSLFWYQQALGQGPEFLTYFQNEAQLDKSGLPSDRFFAERPEGSVSTLKIQRTQQEDSAVYLCASSSRLNEQFFGPGTRLTVL.